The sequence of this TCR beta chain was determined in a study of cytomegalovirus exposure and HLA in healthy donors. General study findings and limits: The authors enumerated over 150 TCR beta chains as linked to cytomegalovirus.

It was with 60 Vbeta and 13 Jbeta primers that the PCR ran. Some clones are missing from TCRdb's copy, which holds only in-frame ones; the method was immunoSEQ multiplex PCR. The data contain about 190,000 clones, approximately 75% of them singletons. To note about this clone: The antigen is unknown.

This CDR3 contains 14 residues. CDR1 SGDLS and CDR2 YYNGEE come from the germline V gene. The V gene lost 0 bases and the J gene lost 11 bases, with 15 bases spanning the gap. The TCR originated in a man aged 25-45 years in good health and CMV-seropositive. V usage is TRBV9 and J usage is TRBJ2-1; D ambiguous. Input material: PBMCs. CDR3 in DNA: TGTGCCAGCAGCGTAGGGTCTGGCCCCCAGAAGCAGTTCTTC. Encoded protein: CASSVGSGPQKQFF.